These T cell receptor beta chains were read from a single sample in a study of blood T cell repertoires in COVID-19. Libraries were prepared by immunoSEQ multiplex PCR; TCRdb keeps only in-frame clonotypes and omits some of them. In the table there are 110,000 or so clones, 81% of which are singletons. The sample comprised peripheral blood. The receptors originated from a man older than 75 with acute or convalescent COVID-19. CDR3s include the opening cysteine and the closing phenylalanine or tryptophan. D genes are given only for firm matches. Some rows have no size entry. The others give once, few or many, or a class for an expanded clone.

D: NA; V: TRBV28; J: TRBJ2-2; size: NA; DNA: TGTGCCAGCAGTTCCTTGGGTACAGGACCTAACACCGGGGAGCTGTTTTTT; CDR3: CASSSLGTGPNTGELFF
D: TRBD2; V: TRBV29-1; J: TRBJ2-3; size: NA; DNA: TGCAGCGTAGAAAGCGGGAGGGCCGTGAATACGCAGTATTTT; CDR3: CSVESGRAVNTQYF
D: TRBD2; V: TRBV27; J: TRBJ2-7; size: NA; DNA: TGTGCCAGCAGTTTAAAGGGTGTGGGAGGGATCCACGAGCAGTACTTC; CDR3: CASSLKGVGGIHEQYF
D: TRBD1; V: TRBV15; J: TRBJ1-4; size: NA; DNA: TGTGCCACCAGCCGGGCCGGGACAGGGATCGAAAAACTGTTTTTT; CDR3: CATSRAGTGIEKLFF
D: TRBD1; V: TRBV3-1/TRBV3-2; J: TRBJ1-2; size: NA; DNA: TGTGCCAGCAGCCAATCCTCGACAGGGTCGTATGGCTACACCTTC; CDR3: CASSQSSTGSYGYTF
D: TRBD1; V: TRBV5-4; J: TRBJ1-1; size: once; DNA: TGTGCCAGCAGCTCACAGGGGTTGAACACTGAAGCTTTCTTT; CDR3: CASSSQGLNTEAFF
D: NA; V: TRBV6-5; J: TRBJ1-1; size: NA; DNA: TGTGCCAGCAGTTTAGGAGGGGCACACCCGAACACTGAAGCTTTCTTT; CDR3: CASSLGGAHPNTEAFF
D: NA; V: TRBV19; J: TRBJ1-2; size: NA; DNA: TGTGCCAGTAGTATAAGCGCCATTCCTTACTATGGCTACACCTTC; CDR3: CASSISAIPYYGYTF
D: TRBD1; V: TRBV2; J: TRBJ1-1; size: NA; DNA: TGTGCCAGCATCACCCCGGGGACAGCTACTGAAGCTTTCTTT; CDR3: CASITPGTATEAFF
D: NA; V: TRBV11-3; J: TRBJ2-1; size: NA; DNA: TGTGCCAGCAGCTATGCGGGAACTTACAATGAGCAGTTCTTC; CDR3: CASSYAGTYNEQFF
D: TRBD1; V: TRBV7-2; J: TRBJ2-7; size: NA; DNA: TGTGCCAGCAGCTTAGATGGGACAGGGTTCTACGAGCAGTACTTC; CDR3: CASSLDGTGFYEQYF
D: NA; V: TRBV29-1; J: TRBJ2-3; size: NA; DNA: TGCAGCGTTGAACAGTCTAGCACAGATACGCAGTATTTT; CDR3: CSVEQSSTDTQYF
D: NA; V: TRBV27; J: TRBJ1-6; size: NA; DNA: TGTGCCAGCAGTTTGGACAGCCTACTTAATTCACCCCTCCACTTT; CDR3: CASSLDSLLNSPLHF
D: NA; V: TRBV19; J: TRBJ2-1; size: once; DNA: TGTGCCAGTGGTTCGGGACTCCAATACAATGAGCAGTTCTTC; CDR3: CASGSGLQYNEQFF
D: TRBD2; V: TRBV6-1; J: TRBJ2-3; size: NA; DNA: TGTGCCAGCAGTGGAATAAGACTAGCGGGAGTCACAGATACGCAGTATTTT; CDR3: CASSGIRLAGVTDTQYF
D: TRBD2; V: TRBV5-1; J: TRBJ2-1; size: NA; DNA: TGCGCCAGCAGCTTCGGGACTAGCTTCAATGAGCAGTTCTTC; CDR3: CASSFGTSFNEQFF
D: NA; V: TRBV28; J: TRBJ1-1; size: NA; DNA: TGTGCCAGCAGCCCTGCCCGGTTTCAAGCTTTCTTT; CDR3: CASSPARFQAFF
D: NA; V: TRBV6-2/TRBV6-3; J: TRBJ1-1; size: NA; DNA: TGTGCCAGCAGTTTAAGACAGAACACTGAAGCTTTCTTT; CDR3: CASSLRQNTEAFF
D: NA; V: TRBV6-4; J: TRBJ2-5; size: NA; DNA: TGTGCCAGCAGTGACTCCTACGCCCACCAAGAGACCCAGTACTTC; CDR3: CASSDSYAHQETQYF
D: NA; V: TRBV11-3; J: TRBJ2-2; size: NA; DNA: TGTGCCAGCAGCTTAACCATGAGGACCGGGGAGCTGTTTTTT; CDR3: CASSLTMRTGELFF
D: TRBD2; V: TRBV7-2; J: TRBJ2-1; size: NA; DNA: TGTGCCAGCAGCCTGATAGCGGGATCAGCCTCCTACAATGAGCAGTTCTTC; CDR3: CASSLIAGSASYNEQFF
D: NA; V: TRBV4-3; J: TRBJ1-1; size: once; DNA: TGCGCCAGCAGCCTTGCGGAGGGGGGGCCTGAAGCTTTCTTT; CDR3: CASSLAEGGPEAFF
D: NA; V: TRBV30; J: TRBJ2-2; size: NA; DNA: TGTGCCTGGAGTGTAAGGTGGGGAGCGAACACCGGGGAGCTGTTTTTT; CDR3: CAWSVRWGANTGELFF
D: NA; V: TRBV15; J: TRBJ2-7; size: NA; DNA: TGTGCCACCAGTTTCGGCGGAAACCTCTACGAGCAGTACTTC; CDR3: CATSFGGNLYEQYF
D: NA; V: TRBV6-5; J: TRBJ2-2; size: NA; DNA: TGTGCCAGCAGGAAGGGACAACAGAACACCGGGGAGCTGTTTTTT; CDR3: CASRKGQQNTGELFF
D: NA; V: TRBV30; J: TRBJ1-5; size: NA; DNA: TGTGCCTGGAGCCCAGGGATGAGCAATCAGCCCCAGCATTTT; CDR3: CAWSPGMSNQPQHF
D: NA; V: TRBV7-5; J: TRBJ1-5; size: NA; DNA: TGTGCCAGAAGCTTAGCAGGCAGGGGGAGCAATCAGCCCCAGCATTTT; CDR3: CARSLAGRGSNQPQHF
D: NA; V: TRBV3-1/TRBV3-2; J: TRBJ2-7; size: NA; DNA: TGTGCCAGCAGCCAAGGTCACGTGAGCTCCTACGAGCAGTACTTC; CDR3: CASSQGHVSSYEQYF
D: TRBD2; V: TRBV5-1; J: TRBJ2-3; size: NA; DNA: TGCGCCAGCAACCAAGGACTAGCGGGAACCTACCCTACAGATACGCAGTATTTT; CDR3: CASNQGLAGTYPTDTQYF